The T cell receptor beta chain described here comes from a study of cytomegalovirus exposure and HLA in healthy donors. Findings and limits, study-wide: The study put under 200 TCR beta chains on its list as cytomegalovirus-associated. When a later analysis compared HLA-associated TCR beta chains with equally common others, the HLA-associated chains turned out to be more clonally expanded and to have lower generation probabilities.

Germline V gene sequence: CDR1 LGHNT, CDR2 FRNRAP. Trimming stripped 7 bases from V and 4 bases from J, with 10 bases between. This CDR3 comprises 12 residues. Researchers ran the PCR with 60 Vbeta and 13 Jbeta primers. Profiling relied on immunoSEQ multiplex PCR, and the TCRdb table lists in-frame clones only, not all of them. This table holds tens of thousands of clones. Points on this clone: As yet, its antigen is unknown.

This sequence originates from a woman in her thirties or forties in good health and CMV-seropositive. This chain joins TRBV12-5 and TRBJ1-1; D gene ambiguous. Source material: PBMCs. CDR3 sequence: CASAERSTEAFF. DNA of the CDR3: TGTGCTAGTGCCGAGAGGAGCACTGAAGCTTTCTTT.